Presented here are 9 T cell receptor beta chains from one specimen sequenced in a study of blood T cell repertoires in COVID-19 (dated by TCRdb to about 2020). The library was built by means of the immunoSEQ multiplex PCR assay. TCRdb re-hosts the immuneACCESS table, in-frame sequences only. Its copies lack some clones; in the studies checked, an unresolved V gene accounts for under half of them, and the cause for the rest is not known. The sample yields some 210,000 clones; 87% were counted once. The top ten clones comprise 10% of the sample. The sequenced sample consisted of PBMCs or T cells enriched from blood (not recorded which). Every receptor here comes from a man aged 18 to 29 with acute COVID-19.

V gene TRBV5-4 combines with J gene TRBJ2-5; the D gene is possibly TRBD1 (6 bases). Germline CDR1 reads SGHNT; CDR2 reads YYREEE (reference sequence). The CDR3 extends over 14 amino acids. Deletions cut 4 bases from V and 0 bases from J, with 10 bases between. The DNA of the CDR3 is TGTGCCAGCAGCAGCACAGGGTACCAAGAGACCCAGTACTTC. This encodes CASSSTGYQETQYF. Filled out from reference TRBV5-4 and TRBJ2-5, the complete variable domain reads ETGVTQSPTHLIKTRGQQVTLRCSSQSGHNTVSWYQQALGQGPQFIFQYYREEENGRGNFPPRFSGLQFPNYSSELNVNALELDDSALYLCASSSTGYQETQYFGPGTRLLVL.

The chain recombines TRBV7-8 with TRBJ2-1; 10 nucleotides align to TRBD2. Germline values: CDR1 SGHVS, CDR2 FQNEAQ. The CDR3 is 15 amino acids. J was trimmed by 4 bases and V by 1 base; bases with no gene match: 1. DNA of the CDR3: TGTGCCAGCAGCTTAGATAGCGGGGGGTACAATGAGCAGTTCTTC. The encoded protein is CASSLDSGGYNEQFF.

DNA of the CDR3: TGTGCCAGCTGGCGGGCTTATAGCAATCAGCCCCAGCATTTT. Translating it yields CASWRAYSNQPQHF. The chain couples TRBV27 to TRBJ1-5, with D unresolved. The germline CDR1 and CDR2 sequences are MNHEY and SMNVEV (reference sequence). The CDR3 spans 14 residues. Trimming pared 8 bases from V and 0 bases from J, leaving 11 bases between.

The chain carries TRBV7-9 and TRBJ2-7, with 13 bases identical to TRBD2. The CDR3 contains 17 residues. Germline V gene lookup returns CDR1 SEHNR and CDR2 FQNEAQ (reference sequence). The V segment lost 5 bases and the J segment 5 bases; nucleotides outside the gene matches: 12. DNA of the CDR3: TGTGCCAGCAGCCCTCGACTAGCGGGAGGCCCGGGGAACGAGCAGTACTTC. Translated, it gives CASSPRLAGGPGNEQYF.

This clone was seen once. In nucleotides, the CDR3 is TGCGCCAGCAGCCAAGATTTGGCCGGAAACACCATATATTTT. Translation gives CASSQDLAGNTIYF. The rearrangement uses TRBV4-1 and TRBJ1-3; D is ambiguous. V lost 0 bases, J lost 4 bases, and 7 bases lay in between. This CDR3 is 14 amino acids long. Germline assignment: CDR1 MGHRA and CDR2 YSYEKL.

The chain carries TRBV4-1 and TRBJ2-1; TRBD2 aligns across 8 bases. This CDR3 has 15 amino acids. Germline loops: CDR1 MGHRA, CDR2 YSYEKL. The junction had 5 bases not matched to a gene; V was cut back by 0 bases and J by 7 bases. CDR3 amino acids: CASSQDTSGGNEQFF. The CDR3 DNA sequence: TGCGCCAGCAGCCAAGATACTAGCGGAGGGAATGAGCAGTTCTTC.

Notes on this clone: Other DNA sequences in this specimen translate into the identical CDR3. The V call is TRBV29-1, the J call TRBJ1-1; D remains ambiguous. This CDR3 is 13 amino acids long. Trimming removed 1 base from V and 0 bases from J, with 6 bases in between. Per the germline V gene, CDR1 is SQVTM and CDR2 is ANQGSEA. CDR3 loop: CSVEGRMNTEAFF. DNA of the CDR3: TGCAGCGTTGAAGGGAGGATGAACACTGAAGCTTTCTTT.

This rearrangement joins TRBV7-8 to TRBJ2-2, with 9 bases matching TRBD1. This CDR3 is built from 15 residues. J gave up 9 bases and V 8 bases, and 13 bases lay outside the gene matches. The germline V gene has CDR1 SGHVS and CDR2 FQNEAQ. This CDR3 reads CASHRDRAIGRELFF. The DNA for the CDR3 is TGTGCCAGCCACCGGGACAGGGCGATTGGGAGGGAGCTGTTTTTT.

The chain is built from TRBV28 and TRBJ1-4; TRBD1 matches 9 bases. The ends lost 2 bases at V and 5 bases at J; junction bases unmatched: 3. The germline CDR1 and CDR2 sequences are MDHEN and SYDVKM. This CDR3 is built from 15 residues. CDR3 DNA sequence: TGTGCCAGCAGTTTAGGCGGGACAGGGAATGAAAAACTGTTTTTT. This encodes CASSLGGTGNEKLFF.